These 32 T cell receptor beta chains originate from one sample sequenced in a study of T-cell memory formation after mild COVID-19. TCRdb re-called the 5' RACE reads with MiXCR, one entry per CDR3 protein. The table has roughly 580,000 distinct CDR3 sequences, about a sixth seen once. The sample consisted of PBMCs or a T cell subset sorted from them (not recorded which). Source of these receptors: an adult woman who had mild COVID-19 (a few samples of this study predate the infection). Cell type and time point are not known.

The chain joins TRBV10-3 to TRBJ1-4; D uncertain. V gave up 2 bases and J gave up 2 bases, with 6 bases separating them. The CDR3 is 14 residues long. The germline CDR1 and CDR2 sequences are ENHRY and SYGVKD. The chain's CDR3 is CAISEDKTNEKLFF. CDR3 coding DNA: TGTGCCATCAGTGAGGACAAGACTAATGAAAAACTGTTTTTT.

The chain has TRBV2 and TRBJ2-3; D gene unclear. This CDR3 has 13 residues. V lost 6 bases and J lost 7, with 14 bases in between. CDR1 is SNHLY, CDR2 FYNNEI, per germline. The CDR3: CASSRLDPNTQYF. The CDR3 DNA sequence: TGTGCCAGCAGCCGGCTCGACCCCAATACGCAGTATTTT.

The chain recombines TRBV9 with TRBJ2-1; the match to TRBD2 covers 7 bases. This CDR3 has 16 amino acids. With 4 bases clipped from V and 0 bases from J, the junction kept 7 bases outside the gene matches. The germline CDR1 and CDR2 sequences are SGDLS and YYNGEE. The DNA for the CDR3 is TGTGCCAGCAGCCCCGAGGGCGGGAGCTCCTACAATGAGCAGTTCTTC. Translation: CASSPEGGSSYNEQFF.

This clonotype came up a few times. This sequence joins TRBV5-4 and TRBJ2-1; no firm D call. The germline CDR1 and CDR2 sequences are SGHNT and YYREEE (reference sequence). The CDR3 has 11 residues. V was cut by 6 bases and J by 5 bases, with 6 bases left in between. CDR3 nucleotides: TGTGCCAGCATCCTGAACAATGAGCAGTTCTTC. It codes for CASILNNEQFF. The entire variable domain, with the rest obtained from reference TRBV5-4 and TRBJ2-1, is as follows: ETGVTQSPTHLIKTRGQQVTLRCSSQSGHNTVSWYQQALGQGPQFIFQYYREEENGRGNFPPRFSGLQFPNYSSELNVNALELDDSALYLCASILNNEQFFGPGTRLTVL.

This clonotype occurred a few times. The chain couples TRBV5-1 to TRBJ2-7; the match to TRBD2 covers 7 bases. From germline, CDR1 is SGHRS and CDR2 YFSETQ. The CDR3 contains 14 residues. V trimming: 4 bases; J trimming: 3 bases; junction bases outside the gene matches: 7. Here the CDR3 DNA reads TGCGCCAGCAGCACTGGGGGGGGACTCTACGAGCAGTACTTC. Translation gives CASSTGGGLYEQYF.

Only a few counts were recorded for this clonotype. The rearrangement uses TRBV2 and TRBJ2-2, with 9 bases matching TRBD2. V dropped 11 bases and J dropped 4; count of bases not matched to a gene: 11. This CDR3 comprises 15 residues. Germline V gives CDR1 SNHLY, CDR2 FYNNEI. In DNA form, the CDR3 reads TGTGCCTCAAAGGCGGGGGGGCACGGCACCGGGGAGCTGTTTTTT. It encodes CASKAGGHGTGELFF.

In this sample, this clonotype turned up a few times. The gene calls are TRBV7-8 and TRBJ2-5; D gene unclear. Per the germline V gene, CDR1 is SGHVS and CDR2 is FQNEAQ. V was pared by 6 bases and J by 1 base, with 6 bases between. The CDR3 has 12 residues. The CDR3 DNA reads TGTGCCAGCAGACTACTCCAAGAGACCCAGTACTTC. Its protein product is CASRLLQETQYF.

This clonotype occurred a few times. The chain employs TRBV5-5 and TRBJ1-3; a possible D gene is TRBD1 (6 bases). Germline lookup yields CDR1 SGHKS and CDR2 YYEKEE (reference sequence). Trimming removed 4 bases at V and 0 bases at J, with 11 bases between. This CDR3 contains 15 residues. The CDR3 coding sequence is TGTGCCAGCAGCGGGGGCGGCAGCTCTGGAAACACCATATATTTT. Translating gives CASSGGGSSGNTIYF.

This clonotype was observed a handful of times. The V and J genes are TRBV12-3 or TRBV12-4 and TRBJ1-5, with a tentative D call TRBD1 (5 bases). Deletions cut 6 bases from V and 2 bases from J, with 14 bases between. This CDR3 is 15 amino acids long. DNA of the CDR3: TGTGCCAGCAGCTCTGACAGTTTGGGCAATCAGCCCCAGCATTTT. It codes for CASSSDSLGNQPQHF.

The chain is built from TRBV15 and TRBJ1-1; D gene uncertain. V was pared by 5 bases and J by 7 bases, with 11 bases between. Per the germline V gene, CDR1 is LNHNV and CDR2 is YYDKDF (reference sequence). The CDR3 runs to 12 residues. CDR3 amino acids: CATSRSEGEAFF. The CDR3 region has the DNA TGTGCCACCAGCCGAAGCGAAGGTGAAGCTTTCTTT.

The chain carries TRBV24-1 and TRBJ2-1; D not certain. Germline assignment: CDR1 KGHDR and CDR2 SFDVKD. The V and J ends lost 3 bases and 9 bases respectively, with 11 bases between them. The CDR3 extends over 13 amino acids. CDR3 in amino acids: CATSDRSWSEQFF. DNA for the CDR3: TGTGCCACCAGTGATAGAAGCTGGAGTGAGCAGTTCTTC.

This chain uses TRBV7-8 with TRBJ2-2, with TRBD1 identical over 10 bases. The length of the CDR3 is 17 residues. Germline V lookup: CDR1 SGHVS, CDR2 FQNEAQ. V lost 3 bases and J lost 5; bases outside the gene matches: 9. The CDR3 DNA reads TGTGCCAGCAGCTTCTCCCCGGGACAGGGGCTGACCGGGGAGCTGTTTTTT. Protein: CASSFSPGQGLTGELFF.

This clonotype was observed a handful of times. The V gene is TRBV27, the J gene TRBJ2-7; the match to TRBD1 covers 8 bases. V lost 5 bases to trimming and J lost 0 bases; unmatched junction nucleotides: 15. The CDR3 sequence is 18 residues long. The V gene's germline CDR1 is MNHEY and CDR2 SMNVEV (reference sequence). The CDR3 DNA follows: TGTGCCAGCAGTCCCATTTCCCCCGGGACAGGTTACTCCTACGAGCAGTACTTC. Translated, it gives CASSPISPGTGYSYEQYF.

The chain combines TRBV2 with TRBJ2-4; 9 nucleotides match TRBD1. The CDR3 runs 13 residues. CDR1 SNHLY and CDR2 FYNNEI come from the germline V gene. After removal of 6 bases from V and 8 bases from J, the junction contained 5 bases not matched to a gene. The CDR3 region is CASRGTGIDIQYF. CDR3 nucleotide sequence: TGTGCCAGCAGGGGGACAGGGATAGACATTCAGTACTTC.

The chain carries TRBV9 and TRBJ2-3; 7 nucleotides line up with TRBD1. This CDR3 spans 15 amino acids. The V segment lost 0 bases and the J segment 0 bases; nucleotides outside the gene matches: 1. CDR1 SGDLS and CDR2 YYNGEE come from the germline V gene. CDR3 sequence reads: CASSVETGSTDTQYF. The CDR3 nucleotides read TGTGCCAGCAGCGTAGAGACAGGGAGCACAGATACGCAGTATTTT.

This clonotype was found a few times. The rearrangement uses TRBV12-3 or TRBV12-4 and TRBJ1-6; no firm D call. This CDR3 has 12 residues. Trimming stripped 3 bases from V and 9 bases from J, with 6 bases between. The CDR3 loop reads CASSFFSSPLHF. The CDR3 DNA is TGTGCCAGCAGTTTTTTTAGTTCACCCCTCCACTTT.

The table lists this clonotype with many counts. CDR3 in DNA: TGTGCCAGCAGCGCGCCCCGACAGGGCCGCTATGTAGGGAACACTGAAGCTTTCTTT. Its translation: CASSAPRQGRYVGNTEAFF. The chain combines TRBV7-9 with TRBJ1-1; 7 bases fit TRBD1. The V and J ends lost 5 bases and 1 base, in that order; junction bases with no gene match: 19. The CDR3 consists of 19 residues. Germline V CDR1 and CDR2: SEHNR, FQNEAQ (reference sequence).

This clonotype appeared a few times. The chain employs TRBV4-3 and TRBJ2-6; D remains ambiguous. Germline CDR1 reads LGHNA; CDR2 reads YSLEER. Deletions cut 5 bases from V and 4 bases from J, with 9 bases between. This CDR3 has 14 amino acids. CDR3 coding DNA: TGCGCCAGCAGCTCCGTACCCGGGGCCAACGTCCTGACTTTC. This encodes CASSSVPGANVLTF.

The chain is built from TRBV2 and TRBJ1-2, with 7 bases matching TRBD1. V trimming: 8 bases; J trimming: 5 bases; junction bases outside the gene matches: 8. The CDR3 loop spans 13 amino acids. The germline V gene encodes CDR1 SNHLY and CDR2 FYNNEI. CDR3 residues: CASRTGSRYGYTF. Written as DNA, the CDR3 is TGTGCCAGCCGGACAGGTTCTAGATATGGCTACACCTTC.

On this clonotype itself: The junction shows a germline mismatch at one end, possibly a read error. This chain connects TRBV7-7 to TRBJ2-3; D unclear. Germline assignment: CDR1 SSHAT and CDR2 FNYEAQ (reference sequence). There are 17 residues in the CDR3. The CDR3 region has the DNA TGTGCTAGCAGCTTAGCCTTACGTCCTGCTACAACAGATACGCAGTATTTT. Protein product: CASSLALRPATTDTQYF.

The chain combines TRBV7-6 with TRBJ2-1; 13 nucleotides match TRBD2. The CDR3 runs to 18 residues. Germline V gives CDR1 SGHVS, CDR2 FNYEAQ. V gave up 5 bases and J gave up 2 bases; unmatched junction bases: 9. The CDR3 bases are TGTGCCAGCAGCCCGAGGACTAGCGGGAGTAGCACCTACAATGAGCAGTTCTTC. Its protein is CASSPRTSGSSTYNEQFF.

This clonotype was counted a few times. J is TRBJ2-3 and V is TRBV24-1; maybe TRBD1 (5 bases). In germline, CDR1 is KGHDR, CDR2 SFDVKD. The CDR3 has 14 residues. The V end lost 4 bases, the J end lost 5 bases, and 12 bases lay between the germline ends. The CDR3 nucleotides read TGTGCCACCAGTGAAACCCAGGGATTAGATACGCAGTATTTT. Residues: CATSETQGLDTQYF.

The chain recombines TRBV4-1 with TRBJ2-5; tentatively, D is TRBD2 (6 bases). Germline V gene data show CDR1 as MGHRA and CDR2 as YSYEKL. The CDR3 is made up of 14 amino acids. Trimming removed 1 base at V and 5 bases at J, with 11 bases between. The CDR3, as DNA: TGCGCCAGCAGCCAAGCCGGGGGAGAGGAGACCCAGTACTTC. Its translation: CASSQAGGEETQYF.

V gene TRBV5-5 combines with J gene TRBJ2-2; 10 nucleotides align to TRBD2. With V trimmed by 0 bases and J by 4 bases, 6 bases remained unmatched. Germline CDR1 reads SGHKS; CDR2 reads YYEKEE (reference sequence). The length of the CDR3 is 17 residues. CDR3 coding DNA: TGTGCCAGCAGCTTGGCCCTAGCGGGAGTTGTCACCGGGGAGCTGTTTTTT. Protein: CASSLALAGVVTGELFF.

This clonotype was detected only a few times. The chain uses TRBV20-1 and TRBJ2-1; 7 bases are shared with TRBD2. Germline V gene data show CDR1 as DFQATT and CDR2 as SNEGSKA (reference sequence). The CDR3 is made up of 13 amino acids. CDR3 bases: TGCAGCTCCCGTACCGGGGGGAGGAATGAGCAGTTCTTC. Translating gives CSSRTGGRNEQFF.

This clonotype was seen more than once but under ten times. This sequence joins TRBV24-1 and TRBJ2-3, with 12 nucleotides matching TRBD2. Germline-derived CDR1 and CDR2 are KGHDR and SFDVKD. This CDR3 comprises 16 residues. Trimming took 4 bases from V and 5 from J; bases not matched to a gene: 6. The CDR3 reads CATSDPTSGRIDTQYF. CDR3 coding DNA: TGTGCCACCAGTGACCCGACTAGCGGGAGAATAGATACGCAGTATTTT.

The rearrangement links TRBV20-1 to TRBJ2-3, with D maybe TRBD1 (6 bases). V was cut by 5 bases and J by 2 bases, with 14 bases left in between. CDR1 and CDR2 (germline): DFQATT, SNEGSKA (reference sequence). CDR3 length: 14 residues. Written as DNA, the CDR3 is TGCAGTGCTGCTAGGGGGATCCCCACAGATACGCAGTATTTT. This gives the protein CSAARGIPTDTQYF.

This clonotype was seen a few times. The chain has TRBV10-3 and TRBJ2-6, with TRBD2 identical over 7 bases. The CDR3 runs 16 residues. Per germline, CDR1 ENHRY and CDR2 SYGVKD. V dropped 3 bases and J dropped 4; count of bases not matched to a gene: 6. The CDR3: CAISDSGRAGANVLTF. In DNA form, the CDR3 reads TGTGCCATCAGTGACTCAGGGAGGGCCGGGGCCAACGTCCTGACTTTC.

The chain couples TRBV4-3 to TRBJ2-7; 8 nucleotides match TRBD2. The CDR3 sequence is 17 residues long. The germline CDR1 and CDR2 sequences are LGHNA and YSLEER. Trimming at V came to 0 bases and at J to 1 base, leaving 8 bases not matched to a gene. The CDR3 here is CASSQERASGHSYEQYF. In DNA, the CDR3 is TGCGCCAGCAGCCAAGAGCGCGCTAGCGGGCATTCCTACGAGCAGTACTTC.

V gene TRBV4-2 combines with J gene TRBJ2-1, with TRBD1 as a possible D gene (6 bases). This CDR3 spans 15 amino acids. Germline lookup yields CDR1 LGHNA and CDR2 YNFKEQ. V was clipped by 4 bases and J by 8 bases, with 18 bases between them. Written as DNA, the CDR3 is TGTGCCAGCAGCCCCGGACAGTTAGTTGGGTATGAGCAGTTCTTC. Translation: CASSPGQLVGYEQFF.

This clonotype has just a few counts. The J gene is TRBJ2-7, the V gene TRBV20-1; TRBD1 might be the D (6 bases). Germline CDR1 reads DFQATT; CDR2 reads SNEGSKA (reference sequence). This CDR3 spans 15 amino acids. V lost 0 bases to trimming and J lost 0 bases, with 12 bases between them. CDR3 DNA sequence: TGCAGTGCTAGAGACCCGGACAGTAGCTCCTACGAGCAGTACTTC. It translates to CSARDPDSSSYEQYF.

V is TRBV5-1 and J is TRBJ2-3, with TRBD2 as a possible D gene (5 bases). With 4 bases removed from V and 6 bases from J, the gap between germline ends came to 18 bases. Germline CDR1 and CDR2: SGHRS and YFSETQ. CDR3 length equals 15 residues. The CDR3 here is CASSKLALLGDTQYF. The CDR3 bases are TGCGCCAGCAGCAAGCTAGCTCTACTGGGGGATACGCAGTATTTT.